This entry lists 30 T cell receptor beta chains sequenced from one sample in a study of cytomegalovirus exposure and HLA in healthy donors (TCRdb year 2017). Libraries were constructed by the immunoSEQ multiplex PCR assay. For the multiplex PCR, a mixture combining 60 forward primers for TCR Vbeta segments and 13 reverse primers for TCR Jbeta segments was used. TCRdb mirrors the immuneACCESS table, restricted to in-frame sequences. Some clones are absent from its copies; in checked studies, under half trace to an unresolved V gene, and the reason for the others is unknown. This sample lists 150,000 to 170,000 clones; about four fifths were detected once. The ten biggest clones cover about 3% of the sample. Sequenced sample: PBMCs. Every receptor here comes from a man younger than 35 in good health and CMV-seronegative.

The V call is TRBV28, the J call TRBJ2-6, with 9 bases fitting TRBD1. CDR3 length: 17 amino acids. Germline lookup yields CDR1 MDHEN and CDR2 SYDVKM. The V segment lost 6 bases and the J segment 2 bases; nucleotides outside the gene matches: 8. The CDR3 DNA reads TGTGCCAGCAGGCGTCCCGGGACAGGGACTGGGGCCAACGTCCTGACTTTC. This gives the protein CASRRPGTGTGANVLTF.

This sequence joins TRBV7-9 and TRBJ1-2; 9 bases line up with TRBD1. CDR3 length: 13 amino acids. V lost 5 bases and J lost 5; bases outside the gene matches: 3. Germline loops: CDR1 SEHNR, CDR2 FQNEAQ (reference sequence). The CDR3 DNA sequence: TGTGCCAGCAGCCCCGGACAGGGGTATGGCTACACCTTC. As protein: CASSPGQGYGYTF.

This chain joins TRBV29-1 and TRBJ1-1; D may be TRBD1 (6 bases). CDR1 is SQVTM, CDR2 ANQGSEA, per germline. The V end was cut by 7 bases, the J end by 5 bases, with 20 bases between. The CDR3 covers 14 residues. The CDR3 DNA follows: TGCAGCGCAGACCCCGGCAGGGGTTATACTGAAGCTTTCTTT. This encodes CSADPGRGYTEAFF.

The V and J genes are TRBV11-2 and TRBJ1-2, with a possible D match to TRBD1 (5 bases). The CDR3 has 15 amino acids. Germline assignment: CDR1 SGHAT and CDR2 FQNNGV. V was cut by 2 bases and J by 7 bases, with 17 bases left in between. The CDR3 region is CASSLMWQGGSGYTF. The CDR3 nucleotides are TGTGCCAGCAGCTTAATGTGGCAGGGCGGCTCTGGCTACACCTTC.

Concerning this clone: The identical CDR3 is also encoded by other nucleotide sequences in the sample. The genes are TRBV7-8 and TRBJ1-6, with D possibly being TRBD1 (6 bases). The CDR3 covers 17 residues. Looked up from germline, CDR1 is SGHVS and CDR2 is FQNEAQ. V gave up 4 bases and J gave up 6 bases, with 19 bases separating them. This chain's CDR3 is CASSSQATGRRNSPLHF. The CDR3, as DNA: TGTGCCAGCAGCTCCCAAGCGACAGGAAGGCGTAATTCACCCCTCCACTTT.

The table lists this clone with a few counts. This rearrangement joins TRBV5-5 to TRBJ2-7; TRBD2 aligns across 10 bases. In germline, CDR1 is SGHKS, CDR2 YYEKEE (reference sequence). The CDR3 covers 14 residues. The J segment lost 4 bases and the V segment lost 0 bases, leaving 1 base of the junction unmatched. CDR3: CASSLGSGGYEQYV. The DNA for the CDR3 is TGTGCCAGCAGCTTGGGTAGCGGGGGGTACGAGCAGTACGTC.

This chain uses TRBV5-1 with TRBJ1-5, with 8 bases that match TRBD1. The CDR3 consists of 16 residues. Germline V gene lookup returns CDR1 SGHRS and CDR2 YFSETQ. Trimming at V came to 0 bases and at J to 2 bases, leaving 4 bases not matched to a gene. The CDR3 here is CASSLGVTGGNQPQHF. CDR3 in DNA: TGCGCCAGCAGCTTGGGCGTGACAGGGGGCAATCAGCCCCAGCATTTT.

This clone has only one observation. Written as DNA, the CDR3 is TGTGCCAGTAGTCCTACAGGTATCACTGAAGCTTTCTTT. Translation: CASSPTGITEAFF. The V gene is TRBV19, the J gene TRBJ1-1; possibly TRBD1 for D (5 bases). Germline values: CDR1 LNHDA, CDR2 SQIVND (reference sequence). Deletions cut 5 bases from V and 4 bases from J, with 11 bases between. CDR3 length: 13 residues.

The CDR3 protein is CASREQGRYGYTF. The DNA for the CDR3 is TGTGCCAGCAGGGAACAGGGGCGCTATGGCTACACCTTC. V and J are TRBV2 and TRBJ1-2, with 7 bases that match TRBD1. This CDR3 has 13 residues. V lost 6 bases, J lost 4 bases, and 5 bases stayed unmatched. Germline V gene sequence: CDR1 SNHLY, CDR2 FYNNEI.

This clone was seen just once. J is TRBJ1-3 and V is TRBV11-2; 9 nucleotides align to TRBD1. Germline V gene data show CDR1 as SGHAT and CDR2 as FQNNGV. This CDR3 has 15 amino acids. Unmatched junction bases numbered 8, after V lost 5 bases and J lost 6 bases. DNA of the CDR3: TGTGCCAGCAGCCCGACAGGGGGGTTGTTAAACACCATATATTTT. Its translation is CASSPTGGLLNTIYF.

As for this clone: This sample includes further DNA sequences coding for the same CDR3. The rearrangement uses TRBV5-1 and TRBJ2-7; 9 bases are a match to TRBD1. In germline, CDR1 is SGHRS, CDR2 YFSETQ. This CDR3 has 14 residues. The V segment lost 2 bases and the J segment 2 bases; nucleotides outside the gene matches: 2. DNA of the CDR3: TGCGCCAGCAGCTTAGGGACAGGGACCTACGAGCAGTACGTC. As protein: CASSLGTGTYEQYV.

The chain couples TRBV27 to TRBJ2-5; TRBD1 is a possible D gene (6 bases). Per germline, CDR1 MNHEY and CDR2 SMNVEV (reference sequence). The ends were cut back, 0 bases at V and 5 bases at J, with 19 bases in the middle. The CDR3 runs 17 residues. CDR3 coding DNA: TGTGCCAGCAGTTTATCACAGGGTATATCGCGATCGGAGACCCAGTACTTC. Translation gives CASSLSQGISRSETQYF.

This chain links TRBV2 with TRBJ2-5; D uncertain. The CDR3 contains 11 residues. Germline CDR1 is SNHLY and CDR2 is FYNNEI. With 1 base removed from V and 7 bases from J, the gap between germline ends came to 4 bases. Here the CDR3 DNA reads TGTGCCAGCAGTGAAGTCAGGACCCAGTACTTC. It codes for CASSEVRTQYF.

V usage is TRBV19 and J usage is TRBJ1-2; 12 nucleotides agree with TRBD1. This CDR3 spans 15 amino acids. The V gene's germline CDR1 is LNHDA and CDR2 SQIVND (reference sequence). The trim removed 6 bases at V and 3 bases at J, leaving 5 bases unmatched. This CDR3 reads CASRLGQGADYGYTF. CDR3 bases: TGTGCCAGTAGATTGGGACAGGGGGCAGACTATGGCTACACCTTC. The complete variable domain, with remaining parts taken from reference TRBV19 and TRBJ1-2, reads DGGITQSPKYLFRKEGQNVTLSCEQNLNHDAMYWYRQDPGQGLRLIYYSQIVNDFQKGDIAEGYSVSREKKESFPLTVTSAQKNPTAFYLCASRLGQGADYGYTFGSGTRLTVV.

This rearrangement joins TRBV4-2 to TRBJ1-2; maybe TRBD1 (6 bases). The CDR3 has 16 residues. Trimming stripped 1 base from V and 3 bases from J, with 15 bases between. Germline V gene lookup returns CDR1 LGHNA and CDR2 YNFKEQ. CDR3 nucleotide sequence: TGTGCCAGCAGCCAAGTGCACAGGGAAGGGGACTATGGCTACACCTTC. Protein: CASSQVHREGDYGYTF.

The chain joins TRBV5-1 to TRBJ1-2; D may be TRBD1 (6 bases). Trimming cost V 3 bases and J 6 bases, with 15 bases left between them. CDR1 SGHRS and CDR2 YFSETQ come from the germline V gene. The CDR3 has 14 amino acids. The CDR3 spells CASSSPQGMDGYTF. The DNA of the CDR3 is TGCGCCAGCAGCTCCCCTCAGGGGATGGATGGCTACACCTTC.

The chain has TRBV11-3 and TRBJ2-3; 8 bases are a match to TRBD1. Trimming cost V 5 bases and J 5 bases; bases outside gene matches: 12. The CDR3 is made up of 16 amino acids. The V gene's germline CDR1 is SGHNT and CDR2 YENEEA. The CDR3 loop reads CASSAHSGGQGDTQYF. For the CDR3, the DNA is TGTGCCAGCAGCGCCCACTCAGGGGGCCAGGGAGATACGCAGTATTTT.

V usage is TRBV18 and J usage is TRBJ1-5; D gene uncertain. The germline V and J ends were trimmed by 2 bases and 4 bases, with 6 bases remaining between them. The CDR3 has 13 amino acids. The germline CDR1 and CDR2 sequences are KGHSH and LQKENI. CDR3 residues: CASSPAQNQPQHF. The DNA for the CDR3 is TGTGCCAGCTCACCAGCCCAGAATCAGCCCCAGCATTTT. Looking up the rest from reference TRBV18 and TRBJ1-5 gives the full variable domain: NAGVMQNPRHLVRRRGQEARLRCSPMKGHSHVYWYRQLPEEGLKFMVYLQKENIIDESGMPKERFSAEFPKEGPSILRIQQVVRGDSAAYFCASSPAQNQPQHFGDGTRLSIL.

J is TRBJ1-2 and V is TRBV6-6, with D perhaps TRBD1 (5 bases). This CDR3 region has 14 residues. CDR1 is MNHNY and CDR2 is SVGAGI in the germline V gene (reference sequence). Between the trimmed V and J ends, which lost 2 bases and 8 bases, there was a span of 15 bases. CDR3 nucleotide sequence: TGTGCCAGCAGTTACGGTTGGGGCGTGGGCGGCTACACCTTC. Its translation is CASSYGWGVGGYTF.

This chain uses TRBV10-3 with TRBJ2-5; a possible D gene is TRBD1 (6 bases). The CDR3 has 16 amino acids. Trimming left V 2 bases short and J 3 bases short, with 16 bases between. Germline values: CDR1 ENHRY, CDR2 SYGVKD. CDR3 sequence: CAISEGRTDAKETQYF. CDR3 sequence (DNA): TGTGCCATCAGTGAGGGGCGGACAGACGCCAAAGAGACCCAGTACTTC.

This chain joins TRBV5-8 and TRBJ2-1; no firm D call. There are 12 residues in the CDR3. Germline loops: CDR1 SGHTS, CDR2 YDEGEE. The CDR3: CASTITYNEQFF. The DNA of the CDR3 is TGTGCGTCTACGATTACCTACAATGAGCAGTTCTTC.

CDR3 coding DNA: TGTGCCAGCAGGCCCCGGGACAGGGGACTCTGGGGGCAGTATTTT. It yields the protein CASRPRDRGLWGQYF. This chain uses TRBV6-5 with TRBJ2-3, with TRBD1 matching 10 bases. The CDR3 runs 15 residues. The V gene end was trimmed by 6 bases and the J gene end by 11 bases; junction bases not matched to a gene: 14. The germline CDR1 and CDR2 sequences are MNHEY and SVGAGI.

The rearrangement joins TRBV18 to TRBJ2-7; the D gene is possibly TRBD1 (6 bases). Germline CDR1 and CDR2: KGHSH and LQKENI. This CDR3 comprises 14 residues. V was cut by 4 bases and J by 3 bases, with 13 bases left in between. DNA for the CDR3: TGTGCCAGCTCACTTGCCGGGACACTCTACGAGCAGTACGTC. Its translation: CASSLAGTLYEQYV.

The chain is built from TRBV6-1 and TRBJ1-1; D is unclear. The germline gives CDR1 MNHNS, CDR2 SASEGT. There are 13 residues in the CDR3. Trimming removed 5 bases from V and 1 base from J, with 8 bases in between. The CDR3 loop is CASSYLPNTEAFF. The CDR3 nucleotides are TGTGCCAGCAGTTATCTACCGAACACTGAAGCTTTCTTT.

CDR3 protein: CSVEELWEQYF. The CDR3 DNA reads as TGCAGCGTTGAAGAGCTATGGGAGCAGTACTTC. The chain has TRBV29-1 and TRBJ2-7; D uncertain. V lost 0 bases and J lost 7, with 7 bases in between. The CDR3 is made up of 11 amino acids. Germline V gives CDR1 SQVTM, CDR2 ANQGSEA.

The chain employs TRBV29-1 and TRBJ2-3, with TRBD2 matching 7 bases. J gave up 3 bases and V 3 bases, and 6 bases lay outside the gene matches. The CDR3 consists of 14 residues. In germline, CDR1 is SQVTM, CDR2 ANQGSEA. The CDR3 spells CSVETGEGTDTQYF. The CDR3, as DNA: TGCAGCGTTGAGACCGGGGAGGGGACAGATACGCAGTATTTT.

The chain is built from TRBV7-3 and TRBJ1-1; D is possibly TRBD1 (6 bases). The CDR3 runs to 15 residues. Germline CDR1 SGHTA, CDR2 FQGTGA. V was pared by 5 bases and J by 1 base, with 14 bases between. The CDR3: CASSRTGQKNTEAFF. The CDR3 coding sequence is TGTGCCAGCAGCCGAACGGGACAAAAGAACACTGAAGCTTTCTTT.

The rearrangement joins TRBV6-1 to TRBJ1-2, with D possibly matching TRBD1 (6 bases). The germline gives CDR1 MNHNS, CDR2 SASEGT. Trimming pared 8 bases from V and 3 bases from J, leaving 13 bases between. The CDR3 contains 13 residues. CDR3 amino acids: CASLSDRHYGYTF. Here the CDR3 DNA reads TGTGCCAGCCTGTCAGACAGGCACTATGGCTACACCTTC.

The chain joins TRBV6-6 to TRBJ1-5; D is perhaps TRBD1 (5 bases). Germline V gives CDR1 MNHNY, CDR2 SVGAGI (reference sequence). V gave up 5 bases and J gave up 5 bases, with 16 bases separating them. The CDR3 spans 15 residues. The CDR3 DNA sequence: TGTGCCAGCAGTCACGGGAGGGGTGAGGATCAGCCCCAGCATTTT. Its translation is CASSHGRGEDQPQHF.

The CDR3 DNA is TGTGCCAGCATCCGGGCGGGCTCCTATAATTCACCCCTCCACTTT. Its protein product is CASIRAGSYNSPLHF. The chain uses TRBV2 and TRBJ1-6; no clear D gene. CDR3 length: 15 amino acids. Germline V CDR1 and CDR2: SNHLY, FYNNEI. The V end was cut by 7 bases, the J end by 0 bases, with 10 bases between.